These 8 T cell receptor beta chains came from one sample sequenced in a study of metastatic and nonmetastatic thyroid tumors. TCRdb ran MiXCR on the PCR reads. Of 40,000 to 55,000 clones in the sample, 15% to 20% were seen once. Thyroid surgery was performed in patients who had received no treatment beforehand. Sequences were obtained from blood. The receptors were gathered from a female donor with papillary thyroid cancer or a benign thyroid nodule (not recorded which). Some clones in this sample may be carry-over from other donors' samples.

Ten or more counts support this clone. The rearrangement joins TRBV7-3 to TRBJ1-6; 7 bases are a match to TRBD1. The V gene end was trimmed by 1 base and the J gene end by 9 bases; junction bases not matched to a gene: 3. CDR3 length: 14 residues. CDR1 SGHTA and CDR2 FQGTGA come from the germline V gene. CDR3 amino acids: CASSLRQGRSPLHF. CDR3 bases: TGTGCCAGCAGCTTAAGACAGGGACGTTCACCCCTCCACTTT.

This clone was observed a few times. This sequence joins TRBV28 and TRBJ1-2; no definite D call. The V gene lost 6 bases and the J gene lost 4 bases, with 9 bases spanning the gap. The germline gives CDR1 MDHEN, CDR2 SYDVKM. The CDR3 spans 12 residues. Here the CDR3 reads CASSGRLYGYTF. CDR3 bases: TGTGCCAGCAGCGGACGGCTCTATGGCTACACCTTC.

This rearrangement joins TRBV7-3 to TRBJ2-7, with a tentative D call TRBD1 (5 bases). The CDR3 runs 13 residues. The V end was cut by 6 bases, the J end by 3 bases, with 12 bases between. Germline CDR1 SGHTA, CDR2 FQGTGA. The CDR3 bases are TGTGCCAGCAGTTCACAGGTGAACTACGAGCAGTACTTC. It specifies CASSSQVNYEQYF.

This clone was seen ten or more times. This CDR3 reads CASSIHILDNSPLHF. CDR3 bases: TGTGCCAGTAGTATCCACATCCTTGATAATTCACCCCTCCACTTT. V gene TRBV19 combines with J gene TRBJ1-6; no clear D gene. The V gene's germline CDR1 is LNHDA and CDR2 SQIVND (reference sequence). V was pared by 3 bases and J by 5 bases, with 11 bases between. The CDR3 length is 15 residues.

This clone was observed many times. This may come from a read error, since a much larger clone is one base off. The chain uses TRBV5-1 and TRBJ2-7; unclear D gene. The germline V gene encodes CDR1 SGHRS and CDR2 YFSETQ. This CDR3 spans 15 amino acids. In DNA form, the CDR3 reads TGCGCCAGCAGCTTGGGGGATACAGTCGCCTACGGGCAGTACTTC. As protein: CASSLGDTVAYGQYF.

This clone was counted between two and nine times. A single base separates this from a much larger clone, so it may be a read error. The same CDR3 can be traced to other DNA sequences in this sample. The chain couples TRBV7-9 to TRBJ2-7; 8 bases map to TRBD1. Germline CDR1 is SEHNR and CDR2 is FQNEAQ (reference sequence). This CDR3 region has 14 residues. This CDR3 reads CASSFQGASYEQYF. As DNA, the CDR3 is TGTGCCAGCAGCTTCCAGGGGGCCTCCTACGAGCAGTACTTT.

There are many counts of this clone. CDR3 DNA: TGCGCCAGCAGTCTCCAAGCGGGAGTGTACGAGCAGTACTTC. Residues: CASSLQAGVYEQYF. The chain joins TRBV5-1 to TRBJ2-7; the match to TRBD2 covers 8 bases. The CDR3 has 14 amino acids. Germline V lookup: CDR1 SGHRS, CDR2 YFSETQ. The ends lost 5 bases at V and 4 bases at J; junction bases unmatched: 8.

This clone has just a few counts. The rearrangement uses TRBV5-4 and TRBJ2-7, with D perhaps matching TRBD1 (6 bases). Trimming stripped 2 bases from V and 2 bases from J, with 11 bases between. The germline V gene has CDR1 SGHNT and CDR2 YYREEE (reference sequence). The CDR3 sequence is 14 residues long. CDR3 residues: CASSFGRGAYEQYF. CDR3 in DNA: TGTGCCAGCAGCTTTGGCAGGGGCGCCTACGAGCAGTACTTC.